Below, 9 T cell receptor beta chains from the same sample are listed, as sequenced in a study of T cells expressing NK-cell markers. TCRdb re-called the 5' RACE reads and shows each CDR3 protein once, DNA omitted. The table for this sample gives 20,000 to 25,000 distinct CDR3 sequences. Sequencing was carried out using blood T cells: a sorted CD56 or NKG2C T cell subset, CD4+ or CD8+ T cells, or bulk PBMC T cells (not recorded which). These receptors came from a man between 18 and 69 years old in good health.

The rearrangement uses TRBV30 and TRBJ1-4. This CDR3 is 13 amino acids long. Germline CDR1 and CDR2: GTSNPN and SVGIG (reference sequence). The CDR3 reads CAWSGPVGEKLFF.

V is TRBV20-1 and J is TRBJ2-1; no DNA is available, so the TRBD2 call from TCRdb remains unchecked. The CDR3 is 13 amino acids. Per the germline V gene, CDR1 is DFQATT and CDR2 is SNEGSKA (reference sequence). CDR3 loop: CSARAQRGNEQFF.

The chain links TRBV19 to TRBJ2-1; the D call from TCRdb, TRBD2, cannot be confirmed without DNA. The CDR3 is made up of 17 amino acids. Germline V gene lookup returns CDR1 LNHDA and CDR2 SQIVND (reference sequence). The CDR3 spells CASSIAGGQSFYNEQFF.

J is TRBJ2-7 and V is TRBV18. Germline lookup yields CDR1 KGHSH and CDR2 LQKENI. This CDR3 has 15 amino acids. This chain's CDR3 is CASSPSLAGSYEQYF. The complete variable domain, with remaining parts taken from reference TRBV18 and TRBJ2-7, reads NAGVMQNPRHLVRRRGQEARLRCSPMKGHSHVYWYRQLPEEGLKFMVYLQKENIIDESGMPKERFSAEFPKEGPSILRIQQVVRGDSAAYFCASSPSLAGSYEQYFGPGTRLTVT.

The chain recombines TRBV5-4 with TRBJ2-3. This CDR3 spans 14 amino acids. Per the germline V gene, CDR1 is SGHNT and CDR2 is YYREEE (reference sequence). The CDR3 loop reads CASSLPLGGDTQYF.

The J gene is TRBJ1-2, the V gene TRBV7-9. CDR3 size: 15 residues. Germline V gene sequence: CDR1 SEHNR, CDR2 FQNEAQ (reference sequence). The CDR3 loop is CASSADQWDDYGYTF.

This rearrangement joins TRBV6-5 to TRBJ2-2. The CDR3 is 18 amino acids. Germline lookup yields CDR1 MNHEY and CDR2 SVGAGI. The CDR3 region is CASSYSSRHLDLTGELFF.

This chain joins TRBV4-2 and TRBJ2-5. The CDR3 length is 14 residues. Germline-derived CDR1 and CDR2 are LGHNA and YNFKEQ. The CDR3 spells CASSQAANQETQYF.

This chain uses TRBV6-5 with TRBJ2-1; TCRdb indicates TRBD2, and absent DNA this call remains unverified. This CDR3 contains 15 residues. CDR1 MNHEY and CDR2 SVGAGI come from the germline V gene. CDR3 residues: CASSYSGLAINEQFF.